These T cell receptor beta chains were read from a single sample in a study of shared clonotypes between healthy human individuals. Sequencing used immunoSEQ multiplex PCR; TCRdb keeps in-frame clones, though not all of them. The sample consists of about 640,000 clones, approximately 79% of them appearing once. Sequencing was carried out using memory CD4+ T cells sorted from blood. The receptors shown here come from a woman aged 25 to 39 in good health. Both conserved end residues are part of each CDR3. The D gene is left open where the match is weak. Clone size, where shown, is once, few, many, or a class for clones that have expanded.

d_call: NA
clone_size: few
v_call: TRBV5-1
j_call: TRBJ2-1
cdr3_length: 14
cdr3_aa: CASSPPLGGDEQFF
cdr3_nt: TGCGCCAGCAGCCCCCCGCTAGGTGGAGATGAGCAGTTCTTC

d_call: NA
clone_size: NA
v_call: TRBV6-1
j_call: TRBJ1-5
cdr3_length: 15
cdr3_aa: CASKDDPWSNQPQHF
cdr3_nt: TGTGCCAGCAAAGACGACCCCTGGAGCAATCAGCCCCAGCATTTT

d_call: TRBD1
clone_size: NA
v_call: TRBV28
j_call: TRBJ1-5
cdr3_length: 15
cdr3_aa: CAIARGQGLGQPQHF
cdr3_nt: TGTGCCATCGCCCGGGGACAGGGGTTGGGTCAGCCCCAGCATTTT

d_call: NA
clone_size: NA
v_call: TRBV27
j_call: TRBJ1-5
cdr3_length: 15
cdr3_aa: CASSLRQGIQQPQHF
cdr3_nt: TGTGCCAGCAGTTTACGGCAGGGCATCCAACAGCCCCAGCATTTT

d_call: TRBD2
clone_size: many
v_call: TRBV28
j_call: TRBJ2-1
cdr3_length: 14
cdr3_aa: CASRPPGTKNEQFF
cdr3_nt: TGTGCCAGCAGGCCACCCGGGACTAAGAATGAGCAGTTCTTC

d_call: NA
clone_size: NA
v_call: TRBV29-1
j_call: TRBJ2-1
cdr3_length: 17
cdr3_aa: CSVRGQGKGGSYNEQFF
cdr3_nt: TGCAGCGTCCGGGGTCAGGGAAAAGGCGGCTCCTACAATGAGCAGTTCTTC

d_call: TRBD1
clone_size: few
v_call: TRBV6-5
j_call: TRBJ2-7
cdr3_length: 14
cdr3_aa: CASSPTGTDYEQYF
cdr3_nt: TGTGCCAGCAGTCCGACCGGGACAGACTACGAGCAGTACTTC

d_call: NA
clone_size: NA
v_call: TRBV5-1
j_call: TRBJ2-5
cdr3_length: 13
cdr3_aa: CASSGRGRETQYF
cdr3_nt: TGCGCCAGCAGCGGCCGGGGTCGCGAGACCCAGTACTTC

d_call: NA
clone_size: NA
v_call: TRBV4-1
j_call: TRBJ2-1
cdr3_length: 16
cdr3_aa: CASSQVFASSYNEQFF
cdr3_nt: TGCGCCAGCAGCCAAGTCTTCGCTAGCTCCTACAATGAGCAGTTCTTC

d_call: NA
clone_size: NA
v_call: TRBV27
j_call: TRBJ2-7
cdr3_length: 15
cdr3_aa: CASSRPVGATYEQYF
cdr3_nt: TGTGCCAGCAGTAGACCCGTCGGGGCCACCTACGAGCAGTACTTC

d_call: NA
clone_size: few
v_call: TRBV19
j_call: TRBJ1-5
cdr3_length: 15
cdr3_aa: CASSPRRDIGQPQHF
cdr3_nt: TGTGCCAGTAGTCCTCGGAGGGACATAGGTCAGCCCCAGCATTTT

d_call: NA
clone_size: NA
v_call: TRBV7-2
j_call: TRBJ2-7
cdr3_length: 13
cdr3_aa: CASSSGRLREQYF
cdr3_nt: TGTGCCAGCAGCTCAGGACGTTTACGAGAGCAGTACTTC

d_call: NA
clone_size: NA
v_call: TRBV7-2
j_call: TRBJ1-1
cdr3_length: 14
cdr3_aa: CASSLVRRNTEAFF
cdr3_nt: TGTGCCAGCAGCTTAGTCCGCAGGAACACTGAAGCTTTCTTT

d_call: NA
clone_size: NA
v_call: TRBV7-9
j_call: TRBJ2-1
cdr3_length: 14
cdr3_aa: CASSLAGGYNEQFF
cdr3_nt: TGTGCCAGCAGCTTAGCCGGAGGATACAATGAGCAGTTCTTC

d_call: NA
clone_size: NA
v_call: TRBV14
j_call: TRBJ2-2
cdr3_length: 17
cdr3_aa: CASSQGVYKRNTGELFF
cdr3_nt: TGTGCCAGCAGCCAAGGCGTTTATAAGCGGAACACCGGGGAGCTGTTTTTT

d_call: NA
clone_size: few
v_call: TRBV20-1
j_call: TRBJ2-5
cdr3_length: 11
cdr3_aa: CSASPRETQYF
cdr3_nt: TGCAGTGCTAGCCCCCGAGAGACCCAGTACTTC

d_call: TRBD2
clone_size: NA
v_call: TRBV28
j_call: TRBJ2-1
cdr3_length: 13
cdr3_aa: CASSRGGWNEQFF
cdr3_nt: TGTGCCAGCAGTCGGGGGGGGTGGAATGAGCAGTTCTTC

d_call: NA
clone_size: once
v_call: TRBV5-4
j_call: TRBJ2-2
cdr3_length: 13
cdr3_aa: CASSFLDTGELFF
cdr3_nt: TGTGCCAGCAGCTTTCTAGACACCGGGGAGCTGTTTTTT

d_call: NA
clone_size: NA
v_call: TRBV6-1
j_call: TRBJ1-1
cdr3_length: 13
cdr3_aa: CASSRFRDTEAFF
cdr3_nt: TGTGCCAGCAGTAGGTTTAGGGACACTGAAGCTTTCTTT

d_call: TRBD1
clone_size: NA
v_call: TRBV11-2
j_call: TRBJ2-1
cdr3_length: 15
cdr3_aa: CASSPGQGWYNEQFF
cdr3_nt: TGTGCCAGCAGCCCGGGACAGGGGTGGTACAATGAGCAGTTCTTC

d_call: NA
clone_size: NA
v_call: TRBV15
j_call: TRBJ2-7
cdr3_length: 16
cdr3_aa: CATSRDRGVPTYEQYF
cdr3_nt: TGTGCCACCAGCAGAGATCGTGGGGTGCCCACCTACGAGCAGTACTTC

d_call: NA
clone_size: NA
v_call: TRBV6-5
j_call: TRBJ1-2
cdr3_length: 14
cdr3_aa: CASSYSRGSYGYTF
cdr3_nt: TGTGCCAGCAGTTACTCGAGGGGGAGCTATGGCTACACCTTC

d_call: NA
clone_size: NA
v_call: TRBV20-1
j_call: TRBJ2-7
cdr3_length: 11
cdr3_aa: CSAGPGHEQYF
cdr3_nt: TGCAGTGCTGGCCCAGGTCACGAGCAGTACTTC

d_call: TRBD1
clone_size: once
v_call: TRBV6-1
j_call: TRBJ1-1
cdr3_length: 14
cdr3_aa: CASSGRQGTTEAFF
cdr3_nt: TGTGCCAGCAGTGGCCGACAGGGGACCACTGAAGCTTTCTTT

d_call: TRBD2
clone_size: NA
v_call: TRBV19
j_call: TRBJ2-1
cdr3_length: 15
cdr3_aa: CASRVTSGSFNEQFF
cdr3_nt: TGTGCCAGTAGAGTCACTAGCGGGAGTTTCAATGAGCAGTTCTTC

d_call: NA
clone_size: NA
v_call: TRBV20-1
j_call: TRBJ2-7
cdr3_length: 11
cdr3_aa: CSAAPGREQYF
cdr3_nt: TGCAGTGCGGCGCCAGGGAGAGAGCAGTACTTC

d_call: TRBD2
clone_size: NA
v_call: TRBV15
j_call: TRBJ2-4
cdr3_length: 19
cdr3_aa: CATSRDSVRAGGKKNIQYF
cdr3_nt: TGTGCCACCAGCAGAGATTCTGTCCGGGCGGGAGGAAAGAAAAACATTCAGTACTTC

d_call: TRBD1
clone_size: NA
v_call: TRBV10-3
j_call: TRBJ1-2
cdr3_length: 13
cdr3_aa: CAIRFTGENGYTF
cdr3_nt: TGTGCCATCAGGTTTACAGGGGAAAATGGCTACACCTTC

d_call: TRBD2
clone_size: NA
v_call: TRBV11-2
j_call: TRBJ2-2
cdr3_length: 15
cdr3_aa: CASSPLAGATGELFF
cdr3_nt: TGTGCCAGCAGCCCACTAGCGGGAGCTACCGGGGAGCTGTTTTTT

d_call: TRBD1
clone_size: NA
v_call: TRBV2
j_call: TRBJ1-4
cdr3_length: 14
cdr3_aa: CASSGQGSYEKLFF
cdr3_nt: TGTGCCAGCAGTGGACAGGGATCTTATGAAAAACTGTTTTTT

d_call: NA
clone_size: NA
v_call: TRBV5-4
j_call: TRBJ2-2
cdr3_length: 15
cdr3_aa: CASSSASGIRGELFF
cdr3_nt: TGTGCCAGCAGCAGTGCTTCGGGAATACGCGGGGAGCTGTTTTTT

d_call: TRBD2
clone_size: NA
v_call: TRBV19
j_call: TRBJ2-2
cdr3_length: 17
cdr3_aa: CASSNPRTSGNTGELFF
cdr3_nt: TGTGCCAGTAGTAACCCTCGGACTAGCGGGAACACCGGGGAGCTGTTTTTT

d_call: TRBD1
clone_size: once
v_call: TRBV7-2
j_call: TRBJ1-2
cdr3_length: 16
cdr3_aa: CASSLVAGTGMVGYTF
cdr3_nt: TGTGCCAGCAGCTTAGTAGCCGGGACAGGGATGGTTGGCTACACCTTC

d_call: TRBD1
clone_size: once
v_call: TRBV11-2
j_call: TRBJ1-3
cdr3_length: 15
cdr3_aa: CASRPTGFSGNTIYF
cdr3_nt: TGTGCCAGCAGACCGACAGGGTTCTCTGGAAACACCATATATTTT

d_call: NA
clone_size: NA
v_call: TRBV5-1
j_call: TRBJ2-7
cdr3_length: 14
cdr3_aa: CASSEGPRGLEQYF
cdr3_nt: TGCGCCAGCAGCGAGGGACCAAGGGGTCTCGAGCAGTACTTC

d_call: TRBD1
clone_size: NA
v_call: TRBV10-2
j_call: TRBJ2-5
cdr3_length: 12
cdr3_aa: CATGRGPETQYF
cdr3_nt: TGCGCCACCGGCAGGGGGCCAGAGACCCAGTACTTC

d_call: NA
clone_size: NA
v_call: TRBV7-8
j_call: TRBJ2-5
cdr3_length: 13
cdr3_aa: CASSLRGGETQYF
cdr3_nt: TGTGCCAGCAGCTTAAGGGGCGGGGAGACCCAGTACTTC

d_call: NA
clone_size: many
v_call: TRBV11-2
j_call: TRBJ2-6
cdr3_length: 13
cdr3_aa: CASSLGGDNVLTF
cdr3_nt: TGTGCCAGCAGCTTAGGAGGTGACAACGTCCTGACTTTC

d_call: NA
clone_size: NA
v_call: TRBV21-1
j_call: TRBJ1-4
cdr3_length: 14
cdr3_aa: CASRVQVPGEKLFF
cdr3_nt: TGTGCCAGCCGAGTCCAGGTTCCGGGCGAAAAACTGTTTTTT

d_call: TRBD1
clone_size: once
v_call: TRBV28
j_call: TRBJ2-7
cdr3_length: 18
cdr3_aa: CASRPTPGQGGGEYEQYF
cdr3_nt: TGTGCCAGCAGGCCCACCCCGGGACAGGGGGGAGGAGAATACGAGCAGTACTTC

d_call: TRBD1
clone_size: once
v_call: TRBV2
j_call: TRBJ1-1
cdr3_length: 15
cdr3_aa: CASLAGTGLNTEAFF
cdr3_nt: TGTGCCAGTCTTGCCGGGACAGGCTTGAACACTGAAGCTTTCTTT

d_call: TRBD1
clone_size: NA
v_call: TRBV7-9
j_call: TRBJ2-6
cdr3_length: 17
cdr3_aa: CASSRGQGSSGANVLTF
cdr3_nt: TGTGCCAGCAGCCGAGGACAGGGGTCCTCTGGGGCCAACGTCCTGACTTTC

d_call: NA
clone_size: NA
v_call: TRBV7-2
j_call: TRBJ1-1
cdr3_length: 13
cdr3_aa: CASSSDRYTEAFF
cdr3_nt: TGTGCCAGCAGCTCCGACAGGTACACTGAAGCTTTCTTT

d_call: TRBD1
clone_size: NA
v_call: TRBV9
j_call: TRBJ1-1
cdr3_length: 15
cdr3_aa: CASSARDRGYTEAFF
cdr3_nt: TGTGCCAGCAGCGCTCGGGACAGGGGGTATACTGAAGCTTTCTTT

d_call: NA
clone_size: NA
v_call: TRBV19
j_call: TRBJ2-1
cdr3_length: 17
cdr3_aa: CASSTLGISGGPNEQFF
cdr3_nt: TGTGCCAGTAGTACGTTGGGGATCTCAGGGGGGCCCAATGAGCAGTTCTTC

d_call: TRBD1
clone_size: NA
v_call: TRBV28
j_call: TRBJ1-1
cdr3_length: 17
cdr3_aa: CASKVRTGGEGRTEAFF
cdr3_nt: TGTGCCAGCAAAGTCCGGACAGGGGGCGAGGGTAGGACTGAAGCTTTCTTT

d_call: NA
clone_size: NA
v_call: TRBV30
j_call: TRBJ1-1
cdr3_length: 11
cdr3_aa: CAWSGMAEAFF
cdr3_nt: TGTGCCTGGAGTGGAATGGCTGAAGCTTTCTTT

d_call: NA
clone_size: NA
v_call: TRBV5-1
j_call: TRBJ2-5
cdr3_length: 12
cdr3_aa: CASSPAGETQYF
cdr3_nt: TGCGCCAGCAGCCCCGCGGGGGAGACCCAGTACTTC

d_call: NA
clone_size: NA
v_call: TRBV21-1
j_call: TRBJ1-1
cdr3_length: 15
cdr3_aa: CASSKGVGYYTEAFF
cdr3_nt: TGTGCCAGCAGCAAAGGGGTAGGCTATTACACTGAAGCTTTCTTT

d_call: TRBD2
clone_size: NA
v_call: TRBV5-1
j_call: TRBJ2-7
cdr3_length: 15
cdr3_aa: CASSPIAGTNYEQYF
cdr3_nt: TGCGCCAGCAGCCCGATAGCGGGAACCAACTACGAGCAGTACTTC

d_call: NA
clone_size: NA
v_call: TRBV19
j_call: TRBJ1-4
cdr3_length: 16
cdr3_aa: CASSGAGRATNEKLFF
cdr3_nt: TGTGCCAGTAGTGGTGCGGGCCGGGCAACTAATGAAAAACTGTTTTTT

d_call: NA
clone_size: NA
v_call: TRBV7-9
j_call: TRBJ2-1
cdr3_length: 15
cdr3_aa: CASRPPGTRHNEQFF
cdr3_nt: TGTGCCAGCAGGCCCCCCGGGACTCGACACAATGAGCAGTTCTTC

d_call: NA
clone_size: NA
v_call: TRBV6-5
j_call: TRBJ2-7
cdr3_length: 11
cdr3_aa: CASTKNRAQYF
cdr3_nt: TGTGCCAGCACCAAAAACAGGGCGCAGTACTTC

d_call: NA
clone_size: NA
v_call: TRBV28
j_call: TRBJ1-5
cdr3_length: 14
cdr3_aa: CASSFRVVGQPQHF
cdr3_nt: TGTGCCAGCAGTTTTAGGGTTGTAGGGCAGCCCCAGCATTTT

d_call: NA
clone_size: NA
v_call: TRBV7-9
j_call: TRBJ2-3
cdr3_length: 13
cdr3_aa: CASSVVASDTQYF
cdr3_nt: TGTGCCAGCAGCGTGGTAGCTTCAGATACGCAGTATTTT

d_call: NA
clone_size: few
v_call: TRBV5-1
j_call: TRBJ2-1
cdr3_length: 13
cdr3_aa: CASSLGDRDEQFF
cdr3_nt: TGCGCCAGCAGCTTAGGGGACCGCGATGAGCAGTTCTTC

d_call: NA
clone_size: once
v_call: TRBV5-5
j_call: TRBJ2-1
cdr3_length: 14
cdr3_aa: CASQNWKGSSEQFF
cdr3_nt: TGTGCCAGCCAAAATTGGAAGGGGTCGAGCGAGCAGTTCTTC